The clone carrying this TCR beta chain was seen a few times. Its target is not known. This sample was included in a study of a mutant IDH1 vaccine in newly diagnosed glioma. About the study: It was radiotherapy, temozolomide, or both that patients received previously, with most receiving both.

This table comes from immunoSEQ multiplex PCR, and its TCRdb copy is limited to in-frame clones, with some not included. Among about 20,000 clones, about four fifths were seen once, and the ten largest hold about 13%. The V gene's germline CDR1 is SGHRS and CDR2 YFSETQ. V shed 1 base and J shed 0 bases, with 7 bases lying between them. The CDR3 runs to 14 residues. Sample time point: week 23, last vaccination. Mutant IDH1 20-mer peptide, at 300 ug, made up each vaccine dose, with topical imiquimod. The chain couples TRBV5-1 to TRBJ1-1; no definite D call. The clonotype was recovered from a man aged 30 to 45 with glioma. The input for sequencing was PBMCs, taken from a glioma patient whose treatment included an IDH1 peptide vaccine. CDR3 sequence reads: CASSLSGMNTEAFF. The CDR3 bases are TGCGCCAGCAGCTTGTCGGGCATGAACACTGAAGCTTTCTTT.